Below are 32 T cell receptor beta chains sequenced from a single sample in a study of OX40 agonist ivuxolimab in advanced cancers. Produced via immunoSEQ multiplex PCR; TCRdb's table is partial and in-frame only. In the table there are around 80,000 clones, 92% of which are singletons. The material was CD4+ or CD8+ T cells sorted from blood, obtained in a trial of the OX40 agonist ivuxolimab. The receptors here all came from an adult with an advanced solid tumor such as melanoma, head and neck, liver or kidney cancer.

The chain has TRBV16 and TRBJ2-2; possibly TRBD2 for D (6 bases). The CDR3 runs 15 residues. V was shortened by 4 bases and J by 4 bases, with 13 bases between the two germline ends. Looked up from germline, CDR1 is KGHSY and CDR2 is FQNENV. The CDR3 reads CASSRRGGTTGELFF. The CDR3 region has the DNA TGTGCCAGCAGCCGTCGGGGCGGGACCACCGGGGAGCTGTTTTTT. The full variable domain, completed using reference TRBV16 and TRBJ2-2, is GEEVAQTPKHLVRGEGQKAKLYCAPIKGHSYVFWYQQVLKNEFKFLISFQNENVFDETGMPKERFSAKCLPNSPCSLEIQATKLEDSAVYFCASSRRGGTTGELFFGEGSRLTVL.

The rearrangement joins TRBV19 to TRBJ1-5; a possible D gene is TRBD1 (6 bases). V lost 6 bases, J lost 1 base, and 13 bases lay in between. The germline V gene has CDR1 LNHDA and CDR2 SQIVND (reference sequence). The CDR3 runs 15 residues. The CDR3: CASRIRDNSNQPQHF. In DNA form, the CDR3 reads TGTGCCAGTAGGATCCGGGACAACAGCAATCAGCCCCAGCATTTT.

CDR3 region: CASSPRSRDTNEKLFF. The CDR3 DNA reads TGTGCCAGCAGCCCAAGAAGCAGGGACACTAATGAAAAACTGTTTTTT. The J gene is TRBJ1-4, the V gene TRBV4-2; tentatively, D is TRBD1 (5 bases). V lost 4 bases and J lost 2, with 14 bases in between. The CDR3 loop spans 16 amino acids. Per germline, CDR1 LGHNA and CDR2 YNFKEQ.

The chain recombines TRBV19 with TRBJ1-4; the match to TRBD1 covers 10 bases. The length of the CDR3 is 14 residues. Germline V gene sequence: CDR1 LNHDA, CDR2 SQIVND (reference sequence). The trim removed 10 bases at V and 5 bases at J, leaving 7 bases unmatched. DNA for the CDR3: TGTGCCACCGAATTGGGACAGGGGAATGAAAAACTGTTTTTT. It encodes CATELGQGNEKLFF.

The rearrangement uses TRBV6-5 and TRBJ1-1; TRBD1 is a possible D gene (6 bases). In germline, CDR1 is MNHEY, CDR2 SVGAGI. This CDR3 has 15 residues. The V end was cut by 0 bases, the J end by 4 bases, with 12 bases between. The CDR3 spells CASSYSIGGATEAFF. CDR3 DNA sequence: TGTGCCAGCAGTTACTCTATCGGGGGCGCCACTGAAGCTTTCTTT.

In its sample, this clone was seen once. The CDR3 region has the DNA TGTGCCAGCAGTGGCCTCACCTCTGGAAACACCATATATTTT. Its translation: CASSGLTSGNTIYF. V is TRBV6-1 and J is TRBJ1-3; D remains ambiguous. The germline CDR1 and CDR2 sequences are MNHNS and SASEGT. V lost 4 bases and J 0 bases, leaving 7 bases between the germline ends. The length of the CDR3 is 14 residues.

The genes are TRBV5-1 and TRBJ1-3, with D maybe TRBD1 (5 bases). The germline V gene has CDR1 SGHRS and CDR2 YFSETQ. This CDR3 is 16 amino acids long. Trimming removed 2 bases from V and 3 bases from J, with 15 bases in between. CDR3 protein: CASSFFGGRDGNTIYF. Written as DNA, the CDR3 is TGCGCCAGCAGCTTTTTTGGGGGAAGGGATGGAAACACCATATATTTT.

This clone was observed a single time. The V gene is TRBV6-6, the J gene TRBJ2-6; D gene unclear. This CDR3 spans 14 amino acids. CDR1 is MNHNY and CDR2 is SVGAGI in the germline V gene (reference sequence). V lost 4 bases to trimming and J lost 2 bases, with 6 bases between them. CDR3 residues: CASSLFPGANVLTF. In DNA form, the CDR3 reads TGTGCCAGCAGTTTATTCCCTGGGGCCAACGTCCTGACTTTC.

The genes are TRBV2 and TRBJ2-7; D gene ambiguous. Germline V gene sequence: CDR1 SNHLY, CDR2 FYNNEI. V gave up 1 base and J gave up 6 bases, with 10 bases separating them. There are 13 residues in the CDR3. The chain's CDR3 is CASSEVKLGEQYF. Here the CDR3 DNA reads TGTGCCAGCAGTGAAGTGAAGCTGGGCGAGCAGTACTTC.

This chain connects TRBV5-1 to TRBJ1-3; D is possibly TRBD1 (6 bases). The CDR3 is made up of 16 amino acids. Trimming took off 1 base at V and 0 bases at J, with 11 bases between the two ends. Germline CDR1 SGHRS, CDR2 YFSETQ. The CDR3 loop is CASSLPGQTSGNTIYF. The CDR3 nucleotides are TGCGCCAGCAGCTTGCCCGGACAGACCTCTGGAAACACCATATATTTT.

This clone was detected only once. This chain joins TRBV7-6 and TRBJ2-1; the D gene is possibly TRBD1 (5 bases). Germline V CDR1 and CDR2: SGHVS, FNYEAQ. Trimming removed 1 base from V and 7 bases from J, with 17 bases in between. The CDR3 covers 16 residues. CDR3: CASSLEAAGFLNEQFF. The DNA for the CDR3 is TGTGCCAGCAGCTTAGAGGCGGCAGGGTTCTTGAATGAGCAGTTCTTC.

This rearrangement joins TRBV21-1 to TRBJ1-2. TRBV21-1 counts as a pseudogene. CDR3 length: 17 residues. CDR3 loop: CASSGENTHRVDYGYTF. CDR3 bases: TGTGCCAGCAGCGGAGAGAACACCCATCGGGTGGACTATGGCTACACCTTC.

The chain has TRBV30 and TRBJ2-3; D is possibly TRBD2 (6 bases). The CDR3 has 13 residues. Germline lookup yields CDR1 GTSNPN and CDR2 SVGIG (reference sequence). V lost 8 bases, J lost 2 bases, and 14 bases lay in between. This CDR3 reads CARSRRDTDTQYF. CDR3 sequence (DNA): TGTGCCCGATCTAGGAGGGACACAGATACGCAGTATTTT. Using reference TRBV30 and TRBJ2-3 for the parts outside the CDR3, the full variable domain is SQTIHQWPATLVQPVGSPLSLECTVEGTSNPNLYWYRQAAGRGLQLLFYSVGIGQISSEVPQNLSASRPQDRQFILSSKKLLLSDSGFYLCARSRRDTDTQYFGPGTRLTVL.

This clone was picked up a small number of times. V usage is TRBV10-3 and J usage is TRBJ2-7, with TRBD1 matching 10 bases. The CDR3 totals 15 residues. V lost 6 bases to trimming and J lost 0 bases; unmatched junction nucleotides: 5. Looked up from germline, CDR1 is ENHRY and CDR2 is SYGVKD. The CDR3: CAIRPGTGDSYEQYF. The CDR3 nucleotides read TGTGCCATCAGGCCCGGGACAGGGGACTCCTACGAGCAGTACTTC.

The rearrangement joins TRBV10-3 to TRBJ2-3; possibly TRBD1 for D (6 bases). Trimming pared 4 bases from V and 0 bases from J, leaving 8 bases between. The CDR3 loop spans 14 amino acids. Per germline, CDR1 ENHRY and CDR2 SYGVKD. CDR3 nucleotides: TGTGCCATCAGTGGACAGGCGAGCACAGATACGCAGTATTTT. Protein product: CAISGQASTDTQYF.

The V and J genes are TRBV7-3 and TRBJ2-2; 11 bases match TRBD2. V was pared by 5 bases and J by 1 base, with 9 bases of the junction left unmatched. Germline CDR1 and CDR2: SGHTA and FQGTGA. This CDR3 region has 18 residues. The CDR3 protein is CASSEAPGLAVNTGELFF. In nucleotides, the CDR3 is TGTGCCAGCAGCGAAGCTCCGGGACTAGCGGTGAACACCGGGGAGCTGTTTTTT.

The rearrangement links TRBV7-8 to TRBJ2-1, with no clear D. Trimming took 5 bases from V and 7 from J, leaving 18 bases between them. CDR1 is SGHVS and CDR2 is FQNEAQ in the germline V gene. The CDR3 has 15 residues. The CDR3 DNA sequence: TGTGCCAGCAGCAAAAGACCCACGGGTTTAAATGAGCAGTTCTTC. It encodes CASSKRPTGLNEQFF.

The rearrangement joins TRBV29-1 to TRBJ2-7; D assignment may be TRBD1 or TRBD2 (5 bases each). Trimming removed 0 bases from V and 5 bases from J, with 20 bases in between. Germline CDR1 and CDR2: SQVTM and ANQGSEA. CDR3 size: 16 residues. The CDR3 protein is CSVEDIRDEWRNEQYF. The CDR3 coding sequence is TGCAGCGTTGAAGATATCAGGGACGAATGGAGGAACGAGCAGTACTTC.

This chain uses TRBV5-8 with TRBJ1-1; D uncertain. The CDR3 totals 13 residues. The ends were cut back, 4 bases at V and 9 bases at J, with 16 bases in the middle. Looked up from germline, CDR1 is SGHTS and CDR2 is YDEGEE. The CDR3, as DNA: TGTGCCAGCAGCCGTCTTCGAAATTGGAAAGCTTTCTTT. This translates into CASSRLRNWKAFF.

This clone was detected a few times. The V and J genes are TRBV5-1 and TRBJ1-4; D gene unclear. The CDR3 is 12 amino acids. V lost 4 bases and J lost 5, with 6 bases in between. Germline values: CDR1 SGHRS, CDR2 YFSETQ. CDR3 amino acids: CASSLGNEKLFF. CDR3 nucleotides: TGCGCCAGCAGCCTTGGGAATGAAAAACTGTTTTTT.

The chain links TRBV4-2 to TRBJ2-1; 14 positions agree with TRBD2. CDR3 length: 16 amino acids. V shed 4 bases, J shed 15 bases, and the junction held 14 bases outside the gene matches. Germline CDR1 LGHNA, CDR2 YNFKEQ. CDR3 region: CASSRNPGLAGELPFF. The CDR3 DNA is TGTGCCAGCAGCCGAAATCCGGGACTAGCGGGAGAATTGCCGTTCTTC.

Comment on this clone: One junction end disagrees with the germline gene, perhaps due to a read error. The chain combines TRBV7-7 with TRBJ2-2; 7 bases map to TRBD2. CDR1 and CDR2 (germline): SSHAT, FNYEAQ (reference sequence). The CDR3 totals 16 residues. The CDR3 loop reads CASTSTGGRLTGELFF. The CDR3 DNA is TGTGCTAGCACCTCAACGGGGGGAAGACTCACCGGGGAGCTGTTTTTT.

The chain recombines TRBV5-1 with TRBJ2-7; TRBD2 is a possible D gene (6 bases). Germline V CDR1 and CDR2: SGHRS, YFSETQ. The CDR3 runs 14 residues. The V and J ends lost 4 bases and 6 bases respectively, with 17 bases between them. CDR3 DNA: TGCGCCAGCAGCGATGCCCTCCAGGGAGGCGAGCAGTACTTC. Its protein product is CASSDALQGGEQYF.

J is TRBJ2-3 and V is TRBV6-5; 8 positions match TRBD1. J was trimmed by 0 bases and V by 5 bases; bases with no gene match: 4. Per germline, CDR1 MNHEY and CDR2 SVGAGI. The CDR3 totals 15 residues. The CDR3 protein is CASSRGQGSTDTQYF. The CDR3 DNA sequence: TGTGCCAGCAGTCGCGGACAGGGAAGCACAGATACGCAGTATTTT.

The table lists this clone with a few counts. The J gene is TRBJ2-1, the V gene TRBV19; D may be TRBD2 (6 bases). V gave up 4 bases and J gave up 5 bases, with 18 bases separating them. CDR1 LNHDA and CDR2 SQIVND come from the germline V gene (reference sequence). The CDR3 has 16 residues. CDR3 nucleotides: TGTGCCAGTAGTACCGTTAGTCGGGGACTTAACAATGAGCAGTTCTTC. Residues: CASSTVSRGLNNEQFF.

The chain is built from TRBV2 and TRBJ1-1, with D unresolved. Trimming removed 0 bases from V and 1 base from J, with 9 bases in between. The germline V gene has CDR1 SNHLY and CDR2 FYNNEI. This CDR3 is built from 15 residues. The CDR3 loop reads CASSEAWQKNTEAFF. The CDR3 DNA follows: TGTGCCAGCAGTGAAGCCTGGCAGAAGAACACTGAAGCTTTCTTT.

This clone showed up just once. This chain's CDR3 is CASSSVSDEQYF. CDR3 nucleotides: TGCGCCAGCAGTTCGGTGAGCGACGAGCAGTACTTC. The chain links TRBV5-1 to TRBJ2-7; no firm D call. Between the trimmed V and J ends, which lost 5 bases and 5 bases, there was a span of 11 bases. CDR1 is SGHRS and CDR2 is YFSETQ in the germline V gene. This CDR3 contains 12 residues.

As to this clone: Different DNA sequences within this sample yield the same CDR3. V usage is TRBV6-5 and J usage is TRBJ1-5, with D perhaps matching TRBD1 (6 bases). This CDR3 spans 15 amino acids. CDR1 and CDR2 from the germline V gene are MNHEY and SVGAGI. The germline V and J ends were trimmed by 0 bases and 5 bases, with 11 bases remaining between them. CDR3 sequence reads: CASSYSRGGDQPQHF. CDR3 bases: TGTGCCAGCAGTTACTCGAGGGGGGGAGATCAGCCCCAGCATTTT.

The V and J genes are TRBV9 and TRBJ1-1; no clear D gene. Between the trimmed V and J ends, which lost 0 bases and 7 bases, there was a span of 10 bases. The CDR3 is 13 residues long. Germline CDR1 reads SGDLS; CDR2 reads YYNGEE. CDR3 in DNA: TGTGCCAGCAGCGTAGGTATGGGTCGTGAAGCTTTCTTT. Its translation is CASSVGMGREAFF.

The chain is built from TRBV11-3 and TRBJ2-1; a weak D match, TRBD2 (5 bases). Per germline, CDR1 SGHNT and CDR2 YENEEA. This CDR3 region has 14 residues. V lost 1 base to trimming and J lost 8 bases, with 12 bases between them. Here the CDR3 DNA reads TGTGCCAGCAGCTTAGGTCCTAGCTCCTATGAGCAGTTCTTC. The encoded protein is CASSLGPSSYEQFF.

Only one count was recorded for this clone. CDR3 region: CAWSPGFYEQYF. The CDR3 DNA reads TGTGCCTGGAGTCCCGGGTTTTACGAGCAGTACTTC. V usage is TRBV30 and J usage is TRBJ2-7; no reliable D call. Germline assignment: CDR1 GTSNPN and CDR2 SVGIG (reference sequence). This CDR3 region has 12 residues. The V and J ends lost 2 bases and 4 bases respectively, with 9 bases between them.

In this sample, this clone turned up once. The J gene is TRBJ2-2, the V gene TRBV30, with TRBD1 matching 7 bases. Trimming at V came to 7 bases and at J to 4 bases, leaving 9 bases not matched to a gene. The germline V gene has CDR1 GTSNPN and CDR2 SVGIG (reference sequence). The CDR3 runs to 14 residues. The CDR3 region is CASYHRGLTGELFF. CDR3 in DNA: TGTGCCTCCTACCACAGGGGTCTCACCGGGGAGCTGTTTTTT.